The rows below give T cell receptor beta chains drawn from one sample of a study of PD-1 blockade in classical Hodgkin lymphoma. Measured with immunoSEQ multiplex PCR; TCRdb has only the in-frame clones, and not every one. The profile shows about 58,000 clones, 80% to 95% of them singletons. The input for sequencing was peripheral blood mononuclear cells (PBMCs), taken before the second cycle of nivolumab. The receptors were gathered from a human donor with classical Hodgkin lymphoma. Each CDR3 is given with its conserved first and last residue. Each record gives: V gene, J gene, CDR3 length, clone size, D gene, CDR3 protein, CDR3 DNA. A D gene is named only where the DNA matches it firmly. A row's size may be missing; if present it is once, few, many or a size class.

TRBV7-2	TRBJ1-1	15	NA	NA	CASSHPLGGGTEAFF	TGTGCCAGCAGTCATCCCCTGGGGGGTGGCACTGAAGCTTTCTTT
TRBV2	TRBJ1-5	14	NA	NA	CASSGGVWNQPQHF	TGTGCCAGCAGTGGGGGTGTATGGAATCAGCCCCAGCATTTT
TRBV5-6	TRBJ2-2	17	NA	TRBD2	CASSLGLAGERTGELFF	TGTGCCAGCAGCTTGGGCCTAGCGGGAGAGCGAACCGGGGAGCTGTTTTTT
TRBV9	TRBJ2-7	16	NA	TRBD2	CASSVGGLAGIYEQYF	TGTGCCAGCAGCGTAGGTGGACTAGCGGGCATCTACGAGCAGTACTTC
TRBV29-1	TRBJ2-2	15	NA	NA	CSVDSAGTGGGELFF	TGCAGCGTTGACTCGGCAGGGACTGGCGGCGGGGAGCTGTTTTTT
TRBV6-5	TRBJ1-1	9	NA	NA	CASGNLAFF	TGTGCCAGCGGCAATCTAGCTTTCTTT
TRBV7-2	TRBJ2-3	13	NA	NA	CAGSLLSADTQYF	TGTGCCGGCAGCTTATTGTCCGCAGATACGCAGTATTTT
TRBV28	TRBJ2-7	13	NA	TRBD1	CASSWGQIYEQYF	TGTGCCAGCAGTTGGGGACAGATCTACGAGCAGTACTTC
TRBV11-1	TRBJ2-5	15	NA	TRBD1	CASSSAGTGSETQYF	TGTGCCAGCAGCTCCGCCGGGACAGGGTCTGAGACCCAGTACTTC
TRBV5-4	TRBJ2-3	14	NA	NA	CASSSESSTDTQYF	TGTGCCAGCAGCTCAGAATCTAGCACAGATACGCAGTATTTT
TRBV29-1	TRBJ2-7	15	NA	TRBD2	CSVEGGSGVEYEQYF	TGCAGCGTTGAAGGCGGGAGCGGAGTTGAGTACGAGCAGTACTTC
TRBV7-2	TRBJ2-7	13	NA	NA	CASTTRQTYEQYF	TGTGCCAGCACCACCCGACAGACCTACGAGCAGTACTTC
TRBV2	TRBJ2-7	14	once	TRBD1	CASSSGTVLYEQYF	TGTGCCAGCAGCTCCGGGACAGTCCTCTACGAGCAGTACTTC
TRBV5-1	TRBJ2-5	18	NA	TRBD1	CASSLGQGAPSFGETQYF	TGCGCCAGCAGCTTAGGACAGGGGGCCCCCAGCTTCGGGGAGACCCAGTACTTC
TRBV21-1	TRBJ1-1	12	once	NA	CASSRREEEGFF	TGTGCCAGCAGCAGACGGGAAGAGGAGGGTTTCTTT
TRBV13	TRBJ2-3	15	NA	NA	CASTPRGASTDTQYF	TGTGCCAGCACCCCTCGGGGGGCTAGCACAGATACGCAGTATTTT
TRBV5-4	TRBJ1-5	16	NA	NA	CASSLVVSQFNQPQHF	TGTGCCAGCAGCTTGGTCGTTTCGCAGTTCAATCAGCCCCAGCATTTT
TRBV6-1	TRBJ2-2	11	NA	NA	CATQGGGELFF	TGTGCTACCCAGGGGGGCGGGGAGCTGTTTTTT
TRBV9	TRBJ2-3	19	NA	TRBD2	CASSSHITSGGALTDTQYF	TGTGCCAGCAGCTCTCATATCACTAGCGGGGGAGCCCTCACAGATACGCAGTATTTT
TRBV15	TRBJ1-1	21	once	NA	CATSRDPPRKGSATGNTEAFF	TGTGCCACCAGCAGAGATCCCCCTCGGAAGGGGTCGGCGACGGGGAACACTGAAGCTTTCTTT
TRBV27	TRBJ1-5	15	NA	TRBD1	CASSYQTGGTQPQHF	TGTGCCAGCAGTTACCAGACAGGGGGGACTCAGCCCCAGCATTTT
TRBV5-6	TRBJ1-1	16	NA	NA	CASSLGPQVGDTEAFF	TGTGCCAGCAGCTTGGGACCACAGGTAGGGGACACTGAAGCTTTCTTT
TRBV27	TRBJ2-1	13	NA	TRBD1	CASSFQPGQGCFF	TGTGCCAGCAGTTTTCAACCGGGACAGGGCTGTTTCTTC
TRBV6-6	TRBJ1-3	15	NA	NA	CASSYGSIAGNTIYF	TGTGCCAGCAGTTACGGCAGCATCGCTGGAAACACCATATATTTT
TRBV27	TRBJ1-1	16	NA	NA	CASSLSFLTGYTEAFF	TGTGCCAGCAGTTTATCGTTCCTCACCGGATACACTGAAGCTTTCTTT
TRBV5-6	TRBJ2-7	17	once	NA	CASSLIRGLSGSYEQYF	TGTGCCAGCAGCTTGATCAGGGGCTTAAGTGGATCCTACGAGCAGTACTTC
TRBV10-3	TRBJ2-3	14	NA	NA	CAINGASSTDTQYF	TGTGCCATCAACGGGGCTAGTTCCACAGATACGCAGTATTTT
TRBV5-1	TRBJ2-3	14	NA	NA	CASSLRGGTDTQYF	TGCGCCAGCAGCTTGAGGGGAGGCACAGATACGCAGTATTTT
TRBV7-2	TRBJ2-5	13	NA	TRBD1	CASGRGQQETQYF	TGTGCCAGCGGTAGGGGGCAGCAAGAGACCCAGTACTTC
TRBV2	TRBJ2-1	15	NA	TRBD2	CASRILAGGSNEQFF	TGTGCCAGCAGGATACTAGCGGGGGGGTCGAATGAGCAGTTCTTC
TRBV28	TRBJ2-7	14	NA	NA	CASSLFTATYEQYF	TGTGCCAGCAGTTTATTCACGGCAACCTACGAGCAGTACTTC
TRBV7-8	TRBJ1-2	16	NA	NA	CASSSDRTLLDYGYTF	TGTGCCAGCAGCTCCGACAGGACCCTGCTGGACTATGGCTACACCTTC
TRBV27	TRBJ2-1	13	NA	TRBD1	CASSTDRGNEQFF	TGTGCCAGCAGTACCGACAGGGGCAATGAGCAGTTCTTC
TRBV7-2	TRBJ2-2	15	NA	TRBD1	CASRHDRGGTGELFF	TGTGCCAGCAGACACGACAGGGGTGGCACCGGGGAGCTGTTTTTT
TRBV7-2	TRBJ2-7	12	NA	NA	CASSLNSYEQYF	TGTGCCAGCAGCCTAAACTCCTACGAGCAGTACTTC
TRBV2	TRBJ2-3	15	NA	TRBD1	CASSLGQGRTDTQYF	TGTGCCAGCAGCCTAGGACAGGGTCGCACAGATACGCAGTATTTT
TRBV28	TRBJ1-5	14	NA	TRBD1	CASRTGTANQPQHF	TGTGCCAGCAGAACCGGGACAGCAAATCAGCCCCAGCATTTT
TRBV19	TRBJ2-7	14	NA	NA	CASSIGEVWGEQYF	TGTGCCAGTAGTATAGGGGAAGTGTGGGGCGAGCAGTACTTC
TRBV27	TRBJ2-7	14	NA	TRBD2	CASSRTSDPREQYF	TGTGCCAGCAGTCGGACTAGCGATCCAAGAGAGCAGTACTTC
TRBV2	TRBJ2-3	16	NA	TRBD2	CASSEGRLAKKDTQYF	TGTGCCAGCAGTGAGGGTCGACTAGCGAAGAAAGATACGCAGTATTTT
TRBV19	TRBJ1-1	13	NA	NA	CASSISGYTEAFF	TGTGCCAGTAGTATTTCGGGGTACACTGAAGCTTTCTTT
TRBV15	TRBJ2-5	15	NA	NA	CATSRDQGVLETQYF	TGTGCCACCAGCAGAGATCAAGGAGTCTTAGAGACCCAGTACTTC
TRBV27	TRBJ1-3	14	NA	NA	CASSSNSVGNTIYF	TGTGCCAGCAGTTCGAACAGCGTTGGAAACACCATATATTTT
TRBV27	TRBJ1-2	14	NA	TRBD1	CASKYSGGHYGYTF	TGTGCCAGCAAATACTCAGGGGGGCACTATGGCTACACCTTC
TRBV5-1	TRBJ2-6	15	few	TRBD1	CASSLQGAGANVLTF	TGCGCCAGCAGCTTACAGGGGGCTGGGGCCAACGTCCTGACTTTC
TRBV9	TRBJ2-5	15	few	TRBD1	CASSVSTGTRETQYF	TGTGCCAGCAGCGTTTCGACAGGGACGAGGGAGACCCAGTACTTC
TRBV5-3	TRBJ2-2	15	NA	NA	CARSFIGKGAGELFF	TGTGCCAGAAGCTTTATAGGAAAGGGCGCCGGGGAGCTGTTTTTT
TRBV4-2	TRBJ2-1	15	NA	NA	CASSQDPGAGNEQFF	TGTGCCAGCAGCCAAGATCCGGGGGCAGGAAATGAGCAGTTCTTC
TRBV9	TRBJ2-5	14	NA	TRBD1	CASSVRDSDQTQYF	TGTGCCAGCAGCGTCCGGGACAGCGATCAGACCCAGTACTTC
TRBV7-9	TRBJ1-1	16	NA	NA	CASSLAVFASNTEAFF	TGTGCCAGCAGCTTAGCCGTTTTTGCCTCGAACACTGAAGCTTTCTTT
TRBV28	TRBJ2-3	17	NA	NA	CASSNHDRSGITDTQYF	TGTGCCAGCAGTAACCACGACCGTTCCGGAATCACAGATACGCAGTATTTT
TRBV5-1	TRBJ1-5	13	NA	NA	CASSLTSNQPQHF	TGCGCCAGCAGCTTGACTAGCAATCAGCCCCAGCATTTT
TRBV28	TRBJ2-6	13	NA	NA	CAIWVAGANVLTF	TGTGCCATTTGGGTAGCTGGGGCCAACGTCCTGACTTTC
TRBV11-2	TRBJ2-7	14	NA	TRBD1	CASSLDRGRYEQYF	TGTGCCAGCAGCTTGGACAGGGGGAGGTACGAGCAGTACTTC
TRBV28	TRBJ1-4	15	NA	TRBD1	CASSLYGQGDEKLFF	TGTGCCAGCAGTTTATACGGACAGGGAGATGAAAAACTGTTTTTT